Given below is one T cell receptor beta chain in context. This sample is drawn from a study of cytomegalovirus exposure and HLA in healthy donors. Across the whole study: Ancestry clustering placed about 80% of over 300 genotyped donors in the Caucasian-associated cluster.

The PCR ran on 60 Vbeta and 13 Jbeta primers. Method: immunoSEQ multiplex PCR; TCRdb's copy keeps in-frame clones and lacks some. The table records under 250,000 clones, approximately 80% of them present only once. Germline V CDR1 and CDR2: MGHRA, YSYEKL. V trimming: 2 bases; J trimming: 2 bases; junction bases outside the gene matches: 9. CDR3 length: 17 amino acids. This clonotype was obtained from a boy between 2 and 10 years old in good health and CMV-seronegative. The chain carries TRBV4-1 and TRBJ2-1, with TRBD1 matching over 7 bases. The sample taken for sequencing was PBMCs. CDR3 in amino acids: CASSQPTDRDTYNEQFF. The CDR3 region has the DNA TGCGCCAGCAGCCAACCAACAGACAGGGATACCTACAATGAGCAGTTCTTC.